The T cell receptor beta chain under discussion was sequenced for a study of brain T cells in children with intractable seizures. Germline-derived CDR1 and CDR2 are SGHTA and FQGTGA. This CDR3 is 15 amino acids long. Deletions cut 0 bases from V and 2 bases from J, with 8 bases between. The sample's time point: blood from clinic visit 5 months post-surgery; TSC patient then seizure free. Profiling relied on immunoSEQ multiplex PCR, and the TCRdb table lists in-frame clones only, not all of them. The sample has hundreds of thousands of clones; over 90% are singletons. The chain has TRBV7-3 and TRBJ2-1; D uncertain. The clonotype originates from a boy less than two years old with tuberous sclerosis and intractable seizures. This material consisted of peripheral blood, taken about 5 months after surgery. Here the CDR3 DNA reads TGTGCCAGCAGCTTAACGGACGCACCCTACAATGAGCAGTTCTTC. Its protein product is CASSLTDAPYNEQFF.